A single sample is the source of the 9 T cell receptor beta chains below, sequenced in a study of T cell responses to AZD1222 COVID-19 vaccine. Measured with immunoSEQ multiplex PCR; TCRdb has only the in-frame clones, and not every one. The sample shows 95,000 to 100,000 clones, almost 90% of them seen only once. The sample in question was peripheral blood, obtained 28 days after the second AZD1222 dose. The receptors come from an adult who received the AZD1222 COVID-19 vaccine.

The chain has TRBV6-5 and TRBJ1-1, with a possible D match to TRBD1 (5 bases). The CDR3 is 15 amino acids. Germline CDR1 MNHEY, CDR2 SVGAGI. V was trimmed by 2 bases and J by 4 bases, leaving 14 bases between them. CDR3 nucleotide sequence: TGTGCCAGCAGTTACGGGGCAGGTCGGGGCACTGAAGCTTTCTTT. This codes for CASSYGAGRGTEAFF.

A word on this clone: The CDR3 ends on some other residue instead of the conserved phenylalanine or tryptophan, so this is likely a read error. It is unclear where the CDR3 begins or ends on the DNA, so no DNA is shown, and the CDR3 is as TCRdb lists it. The chain couples TRBV28 to TRBJ2-7; the table calls TRBD1, which could not be checked here. Germline CDR1 MDHEN, CDR2 SYDVKM. The CDR3 region is 14 residues in length, termini included. This CDR3 is CASSLHSSPRGEVY.

This chain joins TRBV19 and TRBJ1-1, with D maybe TRBD1 (5 bases). The V and J ends lost 5 bases and 1 base respectively, with 11 bases between them. CDR3 length: 14 residues. Germline CDR1 LNHDA, CDR2 SQIVND (reference sequence). The CDR3 loop is CASSLGTRNTEAFF. CDR3 DNA: TGTGCCAGTAGTCTCGGGACGAGGAACACTGAAGCTTTCTTT.

The chain employs TRBV29-1 and TRBJ2-3; a possible D gene is TRBD2 (5 bases). The CDR3 length is 17 residues. In germline, CDR1 is SQVTM, CDR2 ANQGSEA. The germline V and J ends were trimmed by 5 bases and 2 bases, with 23 bases remaining between them. In nucleotides, the CDR3 is TGCAGCGTTATGCGTGGTTTTGCGGGCGTTGCCACAGATACGCAGTATTTT. Its protein product is CSVMRGFAGVATDTQYF.

V and J are TRBV6-5 and TRBJ2-1; TRBD2 is a possible D gene (6 bases). The V end was cut by 5 bases, the J end by 5 bases, with 13 bases between. CDR3 length equals 14 residues. Germline-derived CDR1 and CDR2 are MNHEY and SVGAGI. The CDR3 protein is CASSQGLLDNEQFF. The CDR3 region has the DNA TGTGCCAGCAGTCAGGGACTCCTCGACAATGAGCAGTTCTTC.

The V gene is TRBV4-1, the J gene TRBJ1-3, with TRBD1 as a possible D gene (5 bases). CDR3 size: 17 residues. Germline values: CDR1 MGHRA, CDR2 YSYEKL. Trimming shortened V by 4 bases and J by 1 base, and 17 bases separated the two germline ends. CDR3 coding DNA: TGCGCCAGCAGCCGACAAAACCAGGGATGGTCTGGAAACACCATATATTTT. Translation: CASSRQNQGWSGNTIYF.

The V and J genes are TRBV10-1 and TRBJ1-5; D possibly corresponds to TRBD1 (6 bases). The CDR3 contains 13 residues. CDR1 and CDR2 (germline): WNHNN, SYGVQD (reference sequence). V was trimmed by 6 bases and J by 5 bases, leaving 11 bases between them. The CDR3 DNA sequence: TGCGCCAGCAGCCGGGAGGGGGATCAGCCCCAGCATTTT. Amino acids: CASSREGDQPQHF.

The rearrangement joins TRBV2 to TRBJ1-5; 10 bases match TRBD1. After removal of 6 bases from V and 1 base from J, the junction contained 3 bases not matched to a gene. The length of the CDR3 is 15 residues. Looked up from germline, CDR1 is SNHLY and CDR2 is FYNNEI. This chain's CDR3 is CASRKDRGSNQPQHF. The CDR3 DNA reads TGTGCCAGCAGGAAGGACAGGGGGAGCAATCAGCCCCAGCATTTT.

The chain has TRBV19 and TRBJ2-7; D is perhaps TRBD1 or TRBD2 (6 bases each). The CDR3 consists of 14 residues. In germline, CDR1 is LNHDA, CDR2 SQIVND (reference sequence). V was trimmed by 2 bases and J by 5 bases, leaving 13 bases between them. The CDR3 DNA is TGTGCCAGTAGTATAACGGGGGCTAGGGACGAGCAGTACTTC. This gives the protein CASSITGARDEQYF.